This is a list of T cell receptor beta chains from one sample in a study of T-cell reconstitution after alpha-beta-depleted transplantation in children. TCRdb fed the PCR reads into MiXCR, producing one record per CDR3 protein. Here the sample spans approximately 250,000 distinct CDR3 sequences, about 8.8% being singletons. The sequences come from PBMCs from the stem cell graft donor, collected from the stem cell graft. The receptor set was obtained from a human donor who donated a stem cell graft to a child with SCID. Each CDR3 is given with its conserved first and last residue.

CASSSTGANTEAFF	TRBV7-2	14	TRBJ1-1
CASSLSGQGGGYTF	TRBV5-1	14	TRBJ1-2
CASRRDRGYLRIGYGYTF	TRBV12-3/TRBV12-4	18	TRBJ1-2
CASSVYQETQYF	TRBV6-1	12	TRBJ2-5
CASSLRQTGEKLFF	TRBV28	14	TRBJ1-4
CASSLMGSGANVLTF	TRBV28	15	TRBJ2-6
CASSLWGANRVGSGANVLTF	TRBV11-1	20	TRBJ2-6
CSANVWELAGGNTGELFF	TRBV20-1	18	TRBJ2-2
CASRPTGGRSNQPQHF	TRBV6-1	16	TRBJ1-5
CSARDPVRNTGELFF	TRBV20-1	15	TRBJ2-2
CSQRPGPPDEKLFF	TRBV29-1	14	TRBJ1-4
CASSQDLAGAADTQYF	TRBV4-3	16	TRBJ2-3
CASSRGQGSYGYTF	TRBV6-5	14	TRBJ1-2
CASSLYGGRLGYTF	TRBV5-1	14	TRBJ1-2
CASSLLAGDEQYF	TRBV7-2	13	TRBJ2-7
CASSQDDRDGGELFF	TRBV3-1	15	TRBJ2-2
CSARDRLAARLYF	TRBV20-1	13	TRBJ2-7
CASSPTGDNSPLHF	TRBV6-2/TRBV6-3	14	TRBJ1-6
CASSFNQGIAKNIQYF	TRBV12-3/TRBV12-4	16	TRBJ2-4
CATSRTPRGAKRDIQYF	TRBV15	17	TRBJ2-4
CASSQDPDSGANVLTF	TRBV4-2	16	TRBJ2-6
CASTNPAGGYEQYF	TRBV6-1	14	TRBJ2-7
CASSFTGIKETQYF	TRBV7-8	14	TRBJ2-5
CSAGGRRYNEQFF	TRBV20-1	13	TRBJ2-1
CSATPGQSYNEQFF	TRBV20-1	14	TRBJ2-1
CASGVAGGNEQFF	TRBV10-1	13	TRBJ2-1
CASSRTSGGWTDTQYF	TRBV12-3/TRBV12-4	16	TRBJ2-3
CASSPGRVVSDEQYF	TRBV5-1	15	TRBJ2-7
CSERGGLFTDTQYF	TRBV20-1	14	TRBJ2-3
CASSPRIGPNTGELFF	TRBV5-1	16	TRBJ2-2
CASSQDGVAKNIQYF	TRBV3-1	15	TRBJ2-4
CASSWGGNTGELFF	TRBV7-9	14	TRBJ2-2
CSALRTGNQPQHF	TRBV20-1	13	TRBJ1-5
CASSARGLGNTEAFF	TRBV9	15	TRBJ1-1
CASSSRAGTNTGELFF	TRBV7-7	16	TRBJ2-2
CASSPGHLSNQPQHF	TRBV5-1	15	TRBJ1-5
CASSGSQETQYF	TRBV5-5	12	TRBJ2-5
CASSLVVGGGVEAFF	TRBV5-5	15	TRBJ1-1
CASSLGTRGPRTDTQYF	TRBV7-9	17	TRBJ2-3
CASSYVGTGHPYEQYF	TRBV6-2/TRBV6-3	16	TRBJ2-7
CAFCFGDRDRGLSNEQYF	TRBV3-1	18	TRBJ2-7
CASSYDNNSPLHF	TRBV6-5	13	TRBJ1-6
CASSQAPGQGFNEQFF	TRBV3-1	16	TRBJ2-1
CASSAPRVPTQYF	TRBV9	13	TRBJ2-3
CASSRQNTGELFF	TRBV5-6	13	TRBJ2-2
CASSQAGGDGYTF	TRBV3-1	13	TRBJ1-2
CASSPRGRGASYEQYF	TRBV5-1	16	TRBJ2-7
CASSQESGGGYNEQFF	TRBV4-2	16	TRBJ2-1